A single sample is the source of the 13 T cell receptor beta chains below, sequenced in a study of cytomegalovirus exposure and HLA in healthy donors. The repertoire was sequenced with immunoSEQ multiplex PCR; TCRdb's copy has only in-frame clones and lacks some. This sample has 78,000 or so clones; almost 97% occur once, and the top ten carry roughly 1.6%. Sequencing input: PBMCs. The receptors here all came from a man between 18 and 29 years old in good health and CMV-seropositive.

This clone was recorded only once. This chain uses TRBV19 with TRBJ2-5; perhaps TRBD2 as D (5 bases). Trimming took off 8 bases at V and 5 bases at J, with 12 bases between the two ends. The CDR3 extends over 12 amino acids. Germline lookup yields CDR1 LNHDA and CDR2 SQIVND (reference sequence). The DNA for the CDR3 is TGTGCCAGTGCTCAACTAGGGGAGACCCAGTACTTC. Translating it yields CASAQLGETQYF.

The V and J genes are TRBV27 and TRBJ1-2; 10 nucleotides align to TRBD1. The germline CDR1 and CDR2 sequences are MNHEY and SMNVEV (reference sequence). Trimming removed 8 bases from V and 1 base from J; junction bases left unmatched: 7. This CDR3 has 15 residues. This CDR3 reads CASGDRGGGNYGYTF. CDR3 sequence (DNA): TGTGCCAGCGGGGACAGGGGAGGTGGTAACTATGGCTACACCTTC.

The V call is TRBV9, the J call TRBJ2-1, with a tentative D call TRBD2 (5 bases). The CDR3 has 14 amino acids. V lost 4 bases to trimming and J lost 8 bases, with 16 bases between them. Germline CDR1 and CDR2: SGDLS and YYNGEE. CDR3 sequence: CASSNTGNTYEQFF. CDR3 bases: TGTGCCAGCAGCAACACGGGGAATACCTATGAGCAGTTCTTC.

The chain has TRBV19 and TRBJ1-5; D gene ambiguous. The germline V gene has CDR1 LNHDA and CDR2 SQIVND (reference sequence). There are 14 residues in the CDR3. Trimming removed 2 bases from V and 5 bases from J, with 10 bases in between. The chain's CDR3 is CASSISSGYQPQHF. The CDR3 nucleotides are TGTGCCAGTAGTATATCCAGCGGCTATCAGCCCCAGCATTTT.

V is TRBV5-6 and J is TRBJ1-2; D may be TRBD1 (5 bases). In germline, CDR1 is SGHDT, CDR2 YYEEEE. V dropped 4 bases and J dropped 1 base, with 14 bases sitting between them. The CDR3 is 15 residues long. DNA for the CDR3: TGTGCCAGCAGCCTCGGCGGGGGGAATAACTATGGCTACACCTTC. This translates into CASSLGGGNNYGYTF.

The gene calls are TRBV6-6 and TRBJ2-1; tentative D call: TRBD2 (5 bases). Trimming removed 2 bases at V and 11 bases at J, with 13 bases between. In germline, CDR1 is MNHNY, CDR2 SVGAGI (reference sequence). CDR3 length: 13 residues. Written as DNA, the CDR3 is TGTGCCAGCAGTTACGAAGACCGGGGAAAGCAGTTCTTC. This codes for CASSYEDRGKQFF.

V and J are TRBV7-2 and TRBJ1-1; no clear D gene. Trimming pared 6 bases from V and 4 bases from J, leaving 18 bases between. CDR1 is SGHTA and CDR2 is FQGNSA in the germline V gene. The CDR3 has 15 amino acids. In nucleotides, the CDR3 is TGTGCCAGCAGAGACCCGGGGTCCGTGGTCACTGAAGCTTTCTTT. Its protein is CASRDPGSVVTEAFF.

The chain recombines TRBV27 with TRBJ1-1, with TRBD1 identical over 7 bases. Germline V gives CDR1 MNHEY, CDR2 SMNVEV (reference sequence). CDR3 length: 16 residues. V was pared by 0 bases and J by 0 bases, with 4 bases of the junction left unmatched. CDR3 loop: CASSLSGTVMNTEAFF. In DNA, the CDR3 is TGTGCCAGCAGTTTATCGGGGACAGTAATGAACACTGAAGCTTTCTTT.

CDR3 nucleotides: TGCGCCAGCAGCTTGGAGCCGAAGGGAGGACAGCCCCAGCATTTT. It is translated as CASSLEPKGGQPQHF. This rearrangement joins TRBV5-1 to TRBJ1-5, with unresolved D. Per germline, CDR1 SGHRS and CDR2 YFSETQ. This CDR3 contains 15 residues. Deletions cut 0 bases from V and 7 bases from J, with 14 bases between.

The chain couples TRBV28 to TRBJ2-7; weak D call: TRBD1 (6 bases). The ends were cut back, 5 bases at V and 4 bases at J, with 12 bases in the middle. The CDR3 loop spans 13 amino acids. The V gene's germline CDR1 is MDHEN and CDR2 SYDVKM. The CDR3 is CASSADSSYEQYF. The DNA of the CDR3 is TGTGCCAGCAGTGCGGACAGTAGTTACGAGCAGTACTTC.

The rearrangement links TRBV5-4 to TRBJ2-3, with 10 bases identical to TRBD1. The CDR3 contains 13 residues. CDR1 and CDR2 from the germline V gene are SGHNT and YYREEE (reference sequence). Unmatched junction bases numbered 5, after V lost 5 bases and J lost 8 bases. DNA for the CDR3: TGTGCCAGCAGGTTTCGGGACAGGGGTACGCAGTATTTT. Amino acids: CASRFRDRGTQYF. The variable domain in full, completed from reference TRBV5-4 and TRBJ2-3, reads ETGVTQSPTHLIKTRGQQVTLRCSSQSGHNTVSWYQQALGQGPQFIFQYYREEENGRGNFPPRFSGLQFPNYSSELNVNALELDDSALYLCASRFRDRGTQYFGPGTRLTVL.

For this clone: Different DNA sequences within this sample yield the same CDR3. V gene TRBV6-4 combines with J gene TRBJ2-3; TRBD2 matches 8 bases. The V and J ends lost 3 bases and 4 bases, in that order; junction bases with no gene match: 3. This CDR3 region has 14 residues. CDR1 is MRHNA, CDR2 SNTAGT, per germline. The CDR3, as DNA: TGTGCCAGCAGTGAAGCGGGAGACGCAGATACGCAGTATTTT. Protein product: CASSEAGDADTQYF.

This clone showed up just once. This chain connects TRBV5-1 to TRBJ2-5; no definite D call. The CDR3 length is 14 residues. Trimming removed 0 bases from V and 3 bases from J, with 9 bases in between. Germline CDR1 is SGHRS and CDR2 is YFSETQ. In DNA form, the CDR3 reads TGCGCCAGCAGCTTGGGTCAGTACAAAGAGACCCAGTACTTC. Protein sequence: CASSLGQYKETQYF.